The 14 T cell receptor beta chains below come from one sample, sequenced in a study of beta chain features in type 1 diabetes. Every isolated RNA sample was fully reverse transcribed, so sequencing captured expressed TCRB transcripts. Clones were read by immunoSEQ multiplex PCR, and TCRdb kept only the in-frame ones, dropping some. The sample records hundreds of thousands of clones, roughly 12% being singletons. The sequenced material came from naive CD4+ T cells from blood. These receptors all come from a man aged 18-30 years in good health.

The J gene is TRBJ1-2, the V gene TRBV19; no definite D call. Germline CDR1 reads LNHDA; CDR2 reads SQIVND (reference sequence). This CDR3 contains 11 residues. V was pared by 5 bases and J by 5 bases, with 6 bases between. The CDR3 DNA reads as TGTGCCAGTAGTCAACGGTATGGCTACACCTTC. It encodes CASSQRYGYTF.

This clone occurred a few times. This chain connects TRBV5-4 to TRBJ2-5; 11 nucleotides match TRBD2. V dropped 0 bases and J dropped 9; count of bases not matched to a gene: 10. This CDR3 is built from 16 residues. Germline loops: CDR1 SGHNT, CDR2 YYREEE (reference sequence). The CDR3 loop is CASSLVETSGERAQYF. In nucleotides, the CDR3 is TGTGCCAGCAGCTTGGTAGAGACTAGCGGGGAGAGGGCCCAGTACTTC.

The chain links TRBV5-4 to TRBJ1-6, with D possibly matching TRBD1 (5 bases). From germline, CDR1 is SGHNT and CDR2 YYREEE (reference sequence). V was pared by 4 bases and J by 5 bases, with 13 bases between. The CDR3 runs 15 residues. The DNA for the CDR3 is TGTGCCAGCAGCCGTTCCGGGACTGATAATTCACCCCTCCACTTT. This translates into CASSRSGTDNSPLHF.

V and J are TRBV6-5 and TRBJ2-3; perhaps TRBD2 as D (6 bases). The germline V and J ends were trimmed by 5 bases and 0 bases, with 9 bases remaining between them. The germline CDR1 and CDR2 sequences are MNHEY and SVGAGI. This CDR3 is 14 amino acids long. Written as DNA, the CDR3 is TGTGCCAGCAGTCTGCGGGATAGCACAGATACGCAGTATTTT. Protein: CASSLRDSTDTQYF.

The CDR3 is CSVSYWRGSYEQYF. As DNA, the CDR3 is TGCAGCGTTAGTTATTGGCGGGGGTCCTACGAGCAGTACTTC. V gene TRBV29-1 combines with J gene TRBJ2-7; 7 bases match TRBD2. Germline V gives CDR1 SQVTM, CDR2 ANQGSEA. The CDR3 covers 14 residues. V lost 5 bases to trimming and J lost 1 base; unmatched junction nucleotides: 8.

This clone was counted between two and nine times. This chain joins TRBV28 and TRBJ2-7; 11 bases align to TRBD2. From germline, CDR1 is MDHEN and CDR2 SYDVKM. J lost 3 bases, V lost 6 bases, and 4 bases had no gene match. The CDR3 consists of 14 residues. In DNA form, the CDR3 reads TGTGCCAGCAGGACTAGCGGGATGCGCTACGAGCAGTACTTC. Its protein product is CASRTSGMRYEQYF.

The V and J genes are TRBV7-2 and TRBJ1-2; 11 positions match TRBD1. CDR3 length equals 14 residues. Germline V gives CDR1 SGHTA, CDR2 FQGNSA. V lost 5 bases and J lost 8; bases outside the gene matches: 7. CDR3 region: CASSDGQGAGGYTF. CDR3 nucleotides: TGTGCCAGCAGCGACGGACAGGGGGCTGGCGGCTACACCTTC.

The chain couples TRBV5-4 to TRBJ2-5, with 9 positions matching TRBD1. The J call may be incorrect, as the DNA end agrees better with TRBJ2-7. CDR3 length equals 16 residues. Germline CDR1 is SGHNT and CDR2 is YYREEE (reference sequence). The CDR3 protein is CASSPSSGTGQGEQYF. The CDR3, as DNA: TGTGCCAGCAGCCCATCCTCCGGGACAGGGCAAGGCGAGCAGTACTTC.

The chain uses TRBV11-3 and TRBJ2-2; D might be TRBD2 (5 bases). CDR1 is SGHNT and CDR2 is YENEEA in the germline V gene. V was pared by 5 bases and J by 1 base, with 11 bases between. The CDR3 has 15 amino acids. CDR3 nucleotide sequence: TGTGCCAGCAGCCATAACGGGGAGAACACCGGGGAGCTGTTTTTT. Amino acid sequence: CASSHNGENTGELFF.

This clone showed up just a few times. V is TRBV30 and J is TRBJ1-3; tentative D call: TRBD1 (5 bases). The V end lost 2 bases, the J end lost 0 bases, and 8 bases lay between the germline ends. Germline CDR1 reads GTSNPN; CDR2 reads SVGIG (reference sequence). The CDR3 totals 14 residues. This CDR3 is CAWSQDSSGNTIYF. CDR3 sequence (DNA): TGTGCCTGGAGTCAAGACAGCTCTGGAAACACCATATATTTT.

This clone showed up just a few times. The CDR3 here is CASSPITSRSYNEQFF. CDR3 nucleotides: TGTGCCAGCAGCCCCATAACTAGTCGCTCCTACAATGAGCAGTTCTTC. The chain uses TRBV7-9 and TRBJ2-1; D perhaps matches TRBD2 (5 bases). Germline CDR1 SEHNR, CDR2 FQNEAQ (reference sequence). The CDR3 runs to 16 residues. The germline V and J ends were trimmed by 5 bases and 0 bases, with 14 bases remaining between them.

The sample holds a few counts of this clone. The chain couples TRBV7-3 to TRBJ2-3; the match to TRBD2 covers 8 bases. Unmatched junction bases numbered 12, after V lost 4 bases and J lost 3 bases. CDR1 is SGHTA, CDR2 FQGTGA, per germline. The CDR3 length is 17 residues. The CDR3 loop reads CASSYHRAGGVTDTQYF. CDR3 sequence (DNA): TGTGCCAGCAGCTACCATCGGGCGGGGGGCGTTACAGATACGCAGTATTTT. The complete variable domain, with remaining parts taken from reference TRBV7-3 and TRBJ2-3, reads GAGVSQTPSNKVTEKGKYVELRCDPISGHTALYWYRQSLGQGPEFLIYFQGTGAADDSGLPNDRFFAVRPEGSVSTLKIQRTERGDSAVYLCASSYHRAGGVTDTQYFGPGTRLTVL.

The CDR3 here is CASSVDEGASEKLFF. The CDR3 region has the DNA TGTGCCAGCAGCGTAGATGAGGGGGCGAGTGAAAAACTGTTTTTT. The chain joins TRBV9 to TRBJ1-4, with TRBD1 matching 7 bases. The V gene's germline CDR1 is SGDLS and CDR2 YYNGEE. V shed 0 bases, J shed 7 bases, and the junction held 6 bases outside the gene matches. This CDR3 is built from 15 residues.

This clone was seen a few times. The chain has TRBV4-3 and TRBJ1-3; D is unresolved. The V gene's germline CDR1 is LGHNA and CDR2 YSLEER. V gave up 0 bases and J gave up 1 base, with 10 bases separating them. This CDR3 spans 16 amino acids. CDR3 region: CASSQDVRVSGNTIYF. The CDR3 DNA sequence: TGCGCCAGCAGCCAAGATGTGAGGGTATCTGGAAACACCATATATTTT.